This T cell receptor beta chain comes out of a study of blood T cells in healthy people across ages. The wider study: Capture via template switching afforded approximately one barcoded beta molecule per two T cells.

With respect to this clonotype: The antigen is undetermined.

Study-wide findings and caveats: Lack of knowledge of donor CMV status possibly confounded expanded clonotype changes. Greater diversity and more naive CD4+ cells were seen in long-lived donors than in aged donors.

V lost 5 bases to trimming and J lost 0 bases, with 25 bases between them. The CDR3 runs to 19 residues. Germline V gene sequence: CDR1 SGHVS, CDR2 FNYEAQ. The second PCR ran roughly 6 to 12 cycles with a sample-barcoded 5' primer and J-beta primers. Via MiXCR, TCRdb re-called the 5' RACE reads, giving one row per CDR3 protein. Of some 700,000 distinct CDR3 sequences in the sample, about 42% were seen once. The TCR comes from a woman between 55 and 75 years old in good health. What was sequenced was blood. V is TRBV7-6 and J is TRBJ1-1, with a tentative D call TRBD1 (5 bases). CDR3 amino acids: CASSAGTTGPRLMNTEAFF. The CDR3 region has the DNA TGTGCCAGCAGCGCAGGGACGACGGGCCCCCGACTTATGAACACTGAAGCTTTCTTT.